What follows are 14 T cell receptor beta chains derived from one specimen sequenced in a study of blood T cell repertoires in COVID-19. TCRdb's table, derived via immunoSEQ multiplex PCR, lists solely in-frame clones and lacks some. The table includes tens of thousands of clones, roughly 85% detected once. Sequences were obtained from peripheral blood. The receptors stem from a human donor with active COVID-19. The donor label of this sample is uncertain.

This clone was observed a handful of times. This chain uses TRBV11-2 with TRBJ1-4; 7 bases line up with TRBD1. The V and J ends lost 1 base and 7 bases, in that order; junction bases with no gene match: 6. Germline values: CDR1 SGHAT, CDR2 FQNNGV. The CDR3 is 15 residues long. This CDR3 reads CASSLGRGRSEKLFF. CDR3 bases: TGTGCCAGCAGCTTAGGGAGGGGGCGCAGTGAAAAACTGTTTTTT.

The CDR3 nucleotides read TGTGCCAGCAGCCCCAGGACTAGCGGGATTGGAAATGAGCAGTTCTTC. Translated, it gives CASSPRTSGIGNEQFF. The chain recombines TRBV7-2 with TRBJ2-1; TRBD2 matches at 12 bases. Germline V gives CDR1 SGHTA, CDR2 FQGNSA. The CDR3 length is 16 residues. V gave up 5 bases and J gave up 7 bases; unmatched junction bases: 9.

V is TRBV5-1 and J is TRBJ1-6, with D hard to call. V shed 0 bases and J shed 8 bases, with 27 bases lying between them. The CDR3 length is 20 residues. The germline V gene has CDR1 SGHRS and CDR2 YFSETQ. The CDR3 coding sequence is TGCGCCAGCAGCTTGGTATCGTCCGAGCGTGATGGCATATATCATTCACCCCTCCACTTT. Protein sequence: CASSLVSSERDGIYHSPLHF.

The rearrangement joins TRBV23-1 to TRBJ2-7; 9 bases match TRBD1. TRBV23-1 is an ORF, and what it does is uncertain. J lost 3 bases, V lost 0 bases, and 12 bases had no gene match. The CDR3 is 18 residues long. The CDR3 is CASSQSGAPGQGFYEQYF. The CDR3 DNA is TGCGCCAGCAGTCAATCGGGGGCACCGGGACAGGGCTTCTACGAGCAGTACTTC.

This clone was recorded only once. The J gene is TRBJ2-1, the V gene TRBV7-9, with D perhaps TRBD2 (6 bases). The V gene's germline CDR1 is SEHNR and CDR2 FQNEAQ (reference sequence). V shed 6 bases and J shed 5 bases, with 8 bases lying between them. The CDR3 is made up of 12 amino acids. As DNA, the CDR3 is TGTGCCAGCAGTGGAGGGGACAATGAGCAGTTCTTC. Its translation is CASSGGDNEQFF.

The gene calls are TRBV10-2 and TRBJ2-1; D call uncertain. Between the trimmed V and J ends, which lost 8 bases and 10 bases, there was a span of 18 bases. Germline loops: CDR1 WSHSY, CDR2 SAAADI. This CDR3 has 13 residues. The CDR3 region has the DNA TGCGCCAGCTGGATCCAAACTATCAACGAGCAGTTCTTC. Translation gives CASWIQTINEQFF.

This rearrangement joins TRBV3-1 (or the pseudogene TRBV3-2) to TRBJ2-5; D perhaps matches TRBD2 (6 bases). There are 13 residues in the CDR3. The germline V and J ends were trimmed by 3 bases and 4 bases, with 9 bases remaining between them. CDR1 is LGHDT and CDR2 is YNNKEL in the germline V gene (reference sequence). CDR3 sequence (DNA): TGTGCCAGCAGCCACGCGGAGGGAGAGACCCAGTACTTC. Protein: CASSHAEGETQYF.

The chain carries TRBV4-1 and TRBJ2-1; TRBD2 agrees at 9 bases. Germline CDR1 and CDR2: MGHRA and YSYEKL. CDR3 length: 16 residues. Trimming removed 3 bases from V and 5 bases from J; junction bases left unmatched: 8. CDR3 DNA sequence: TGCGCCAGCAGCCAGGCACTTAGCGGGAGCCACAATGAGCAGTTCTTC. This encodes CASSQALSGSHNEQFF.

This chain links TRBV7-2 with TRBJ2-1; weak D call: TRBD1 (6 bases). With 2 bases removed from V and 3 bases from J, the gap between germline ends came to 8 bases. From germline, CDR1 is SGHTA and CDR2 FQGNSA. The CDR3 contains 14 residues. This chain's CDR3 is CASSLTGIYNEQFF. In DNA, the CDR3 is TGTGCCAGCAGCTTAACAGGGATCTACAATGAGCAGTTCTTC.

The chain combines TRBV25-1 with TRBJ1-2; 9 nucleotides match TRBD1. Germline lookup yields CDR1 MGHDK and CDR2 SYGVNS. V shed 6 bases and J 2 bases; nucleotides not matched to a gene: 4. The CDR3 length is 14 residues. In DNA form, the CDR3 reads TGTGCCAGCAGCTTGGGACAGGGAAACTATGGCTACACCTTC. This gives the protein CASSLGQGNYGYTF.

This chain joins TRBV5-1 and TRBJ2-2; TRBD2 aligns across 13 bases. CDR3 length: 20 residues. Germline values: CDR1 SGHRS, CDR2 YFSETQ. Trimming took 0 bases from V and 3 from J; bases not matched to a gene: 11. CDR3 loop: CASSLVLAGGLSGDTGELFF. CDR3 DNA sequence: TGCGCCAGCAGCTTGGTACTAGCGGGAGGGCTTTCGGGAGACACCGGGGAGCTGTTTTTT.

The rearrangement uses TRBV15 and TRBJ1-1; TRBD1 aligns across 9 bases. The ends lost 4 bases at V and 4 bases at J; junction bases unmatched: 4. The CDR3 runs to 14 residues. CDR1 LNHNV and CDR2 YYDKDF come from the germline V gene (reference sequence). In nucleotides, the CDR3 is TGTGCCACCAGCAACGGACAGGGGTTCACTGAAGCTTTCTTT. Encoded protein: CATSNGQGFTEAFF. The variable domain in full, completed from reference TRBV15 and TRBJ1-1, reads DAMVIQNPRYQVTQFGKPVTLSCSQTLNHNVMYWYQQKSSQAPKLLFHYYDKDFNNEADTPDNFQSRRPNTSFCFLDIRSPGLGDTAMYLCATSNGQGFTEAFFGQGTRLTVV.

The CDR3 here is CASSPTVWYGYTF. The CDR3 DNA sequence: TGTGCCAGCAGCCCGACAGTATGGTATGGCTACACCTTC. This chain joins TRBV27 and TRBJ1-2, with D tentatively TRBD1 (5 bases). V shed 6 bases and J shed 5 bases, with 13 bases lying between them. CDR1 MNHEY and CDR2 SMNVEV come from the germline V gene (reference sequence). This CDR3 spans 13 amino acids.

The CDR3 here is CASIDRGSTEAFF. In DNA, the CDR3 is TGTGCCAGCATAGACAGGGGGTCTACTGAAGCTTTCTTT. This sequence joins TRBV28 and TRBJ1-1, with 9 positions matching TRBD1. J was trimmed by 5 bases and V by 7 bases; bases with no gene match: 5. Germline values: CDR1 MDHEN, CDR2 SYDVKM. CDR3 length: 13 residues.